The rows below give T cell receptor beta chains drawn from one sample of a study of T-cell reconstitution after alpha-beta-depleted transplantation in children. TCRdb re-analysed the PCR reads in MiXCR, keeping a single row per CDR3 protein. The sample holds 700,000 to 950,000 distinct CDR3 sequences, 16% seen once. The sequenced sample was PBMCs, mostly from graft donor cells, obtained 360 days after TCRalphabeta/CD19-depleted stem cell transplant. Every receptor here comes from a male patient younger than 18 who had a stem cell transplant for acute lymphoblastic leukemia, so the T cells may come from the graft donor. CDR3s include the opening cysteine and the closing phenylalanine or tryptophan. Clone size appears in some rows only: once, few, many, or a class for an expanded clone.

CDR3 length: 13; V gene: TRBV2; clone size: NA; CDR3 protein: CASAGLEGGELFF
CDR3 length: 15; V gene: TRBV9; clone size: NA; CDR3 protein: CASSIRDRPYNEQFF
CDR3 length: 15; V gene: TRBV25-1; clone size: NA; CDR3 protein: CASSVPGPQKETQYF
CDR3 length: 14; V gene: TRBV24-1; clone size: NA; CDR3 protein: CATSDRGRGETQYF
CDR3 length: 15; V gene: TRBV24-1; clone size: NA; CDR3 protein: CATRVGRPAKETQYF
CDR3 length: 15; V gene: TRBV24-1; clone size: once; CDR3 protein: CATSDPGRLPYEQYF
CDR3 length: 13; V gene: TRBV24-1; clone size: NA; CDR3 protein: CATSGWSRDEQFF
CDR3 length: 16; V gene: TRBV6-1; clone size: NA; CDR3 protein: CASSVLQGVSNQPQHF
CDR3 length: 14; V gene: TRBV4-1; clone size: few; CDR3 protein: CASSHGTALWPQHF
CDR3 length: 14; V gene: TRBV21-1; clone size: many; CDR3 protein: CASSKEAGTYEQYF
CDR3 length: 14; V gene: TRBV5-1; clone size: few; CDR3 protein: CASSYETSVNEQYF
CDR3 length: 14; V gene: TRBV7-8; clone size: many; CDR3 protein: CASSSYQEYYEQYF
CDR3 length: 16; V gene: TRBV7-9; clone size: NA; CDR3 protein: CASSLGLAGEQGEQYF
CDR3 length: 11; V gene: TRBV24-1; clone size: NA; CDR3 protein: CATSDFRGAFF
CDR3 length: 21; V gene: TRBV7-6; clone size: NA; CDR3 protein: CASSLEPLTSGRASNTGELFF
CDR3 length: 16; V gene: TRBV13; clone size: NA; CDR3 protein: CASSTRILWNTDTQYF
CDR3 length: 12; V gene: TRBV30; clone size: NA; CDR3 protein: CAWSTRLHGYTF
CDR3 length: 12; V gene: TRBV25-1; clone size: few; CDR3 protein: CASSEGSSEQYF
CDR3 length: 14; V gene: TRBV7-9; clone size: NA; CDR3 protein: CASFGGLNTGELFF
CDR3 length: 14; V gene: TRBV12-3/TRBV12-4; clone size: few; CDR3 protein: CASSFAGAQETQYF
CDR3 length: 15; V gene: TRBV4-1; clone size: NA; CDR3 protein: CASSQEGVRAGELFF
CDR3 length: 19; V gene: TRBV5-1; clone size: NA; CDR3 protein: CASSLDLAGPLPNTGKLFF
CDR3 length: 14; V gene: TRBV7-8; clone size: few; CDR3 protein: CASSSETGGHEQYF
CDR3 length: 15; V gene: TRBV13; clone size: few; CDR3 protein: CASSLTGAANYGYTF
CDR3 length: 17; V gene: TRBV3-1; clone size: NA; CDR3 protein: CASSDFRDRGRTDTQYF
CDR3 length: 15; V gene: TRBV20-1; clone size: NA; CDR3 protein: CSARGMPGLSYGYTF
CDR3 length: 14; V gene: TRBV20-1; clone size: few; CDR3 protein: CSARTASGQETQYF
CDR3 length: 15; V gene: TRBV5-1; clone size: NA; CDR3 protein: CASSLIYNPQETQYF
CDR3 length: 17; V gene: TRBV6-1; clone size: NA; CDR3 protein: CASRRLAGGGGTGELFF
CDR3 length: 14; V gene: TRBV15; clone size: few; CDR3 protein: CATSRETLYNEQFF
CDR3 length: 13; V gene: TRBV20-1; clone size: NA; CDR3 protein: CSVRVQSTHEQYF
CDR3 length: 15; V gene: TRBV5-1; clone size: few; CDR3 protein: CASSLTTGEGEKLFF
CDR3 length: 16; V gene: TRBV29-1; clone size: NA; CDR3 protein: CSVLRGLFSLNTEAFF
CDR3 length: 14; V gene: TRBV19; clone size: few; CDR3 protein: CASTYRGPRTEAFF
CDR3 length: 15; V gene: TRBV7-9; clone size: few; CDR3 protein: CASSPGGMAGNTIYF
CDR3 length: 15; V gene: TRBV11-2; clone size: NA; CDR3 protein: CASSLREVATDTQYF
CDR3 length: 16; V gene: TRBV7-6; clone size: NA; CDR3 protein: CASSFIGGGETYEQYF
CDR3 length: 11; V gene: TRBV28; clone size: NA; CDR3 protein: CASSRRLEQYF
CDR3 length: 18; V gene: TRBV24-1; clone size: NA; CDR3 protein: CATSDPTLSRSPGRTQYF
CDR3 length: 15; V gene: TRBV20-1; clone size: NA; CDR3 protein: CSAQTSGRNTGELFF
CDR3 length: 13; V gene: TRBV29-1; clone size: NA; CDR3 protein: CSVPGGRGGEQYF
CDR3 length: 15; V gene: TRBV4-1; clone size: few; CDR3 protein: CASSYTGPSSYEQYF
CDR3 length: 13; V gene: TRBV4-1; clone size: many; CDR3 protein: CASSQGGNQPQHF